The rows below give T cell receptor beta chains drawn from one sample of a study of T-cell reconstitution after alpha-beta-depleted transplantation in children. TCRdb re-called the PCR reads through MiXCR, storing one row per CDR3 protein. Found here are approximately 97,000 distinct CDR3 sequences, roughly 7.6% of them singletons; the top ten hold about 17%. Sequencing used PBMCs, obtained before TCRalphabeta/CD19-depleted stem cell transplant. Every receptor here comes from a boy aged 2 to 10 with acute lymphoblastic leukemia, due to receive a stem cell transplant. Both conserved end residues are part of each CDR3. The order of the fields is J gene, V gene, D gene, clone size, CDR3 DNA, CDR3 protein. A D gene is named only where the DNA matches it firmly. Rows give clone size only sometimes, using once, few, many, or a class for an expanded clone.

TRBJ2-5	TRBV5-1	TRBD1	many	TGCGCCAGCAGCTTCCGGGACAGGGGGCGCGAGACCCAGTACTTC	CASSFRDRGRETQYF
TRBJ2-7	TRBV4-1	TRBD1	few	TGCGCCAGCAGCCAGGCTACGGACAGGGTCAAAGAGCAGTACTTC	CASSQATDRVKEQYF
TRBJ2-3	TRBV10-1	.	many	TGCGCCAGCACCGACATCGTGGGTACGCAGTATTTT	CASTDIVGTQYF
TRBJ1-5	TRBV28	TRBD1	many	TGTGCCAGCAGACCTCCTCAGGGGGCTAATCAGCCCCAGCATTTT	CASRPPQGANQPQHF
TRBJ2-2	TRBV7-8	.	many	TGTGCCAGCAGCTGGGACGGGGACACCGGGGAGCTGTTTTTT	CASSWDGDTGELFF
TRBJ2-3	TRBV7-6	TRBD2	many	TGTGCCAGCAGCTTTGTAGCGGGAGCTTACACAGATACGCAGTATTTT	CASSFVAGAYTDTQYF
TRBJ1-1	TRBV20-1	TRBD1	.	TGCAGTGCCGGAGGACAGGGGGTGCCTGGGAGGAACACTGAAGCTTTCTTT	CSAGGQGVPGRNTEAFF
TRBJ2-7	TRBV6-2/TRBV6-3	.	many	TGTGCCAGCAGTTACGATCCGAGCTCCTACGAGCAGTACTTC	CASSYDPSSYEQYF
TRBJ2-6	TRBV12-3/TRBV12-4	.	many	TGTGCCAGCAGTTTGGCACAGGAGGCTGCTGGGGCCAACGTCCTGACTTTC	CASSLAQEAAGANVLTF
TRBJ2-1	TRBV27	.	few	TGTGCCAGCAGTACAGGGAGCTTCTACAATGAGCAGTTCTTC	CASSTGSFYNEQFF
TRBJ2-7	TRBV2	TRBD1	many	TGTGCCAGCGAGGGACAGGCGTACGAGCAGTACTTC	CASEGQAYEQYF
TRBJ1-5	TRBV12-3/TRBV12-4	.	many	TGTGCCAGCAGTTCCCGAGGGTTGTTGGGCCTGGAGCAGCCCCAGCATTTT	CASSSRGLLGLEQPQHF
TRBJ2-7	TRBV7-9	TRBD2	few	TGTGCCAGCAGCATAACTAGCGGGGGGCAGTACTTC	CASSITSGGQYF
TRBJ2-2	TRBV9	.	many	TGTGCCAGCACCGACAGGACGGCCGGGGAGCTGTTTTTT	CASTDRTAGELFF
TRBJ2-3	TRBV7-7	.	many	TGTGCCAGCAGCTTAGCGCACGGTAGTGGGGGGGCCTCAGATACGCAGTATTTT	CASSLAHGSGGASDTQYF
TRBJ2-7	TRBV12-3/TRBV12-4	.	medium-sized	TGTGCCAGCAGTTTAGAAGGGGGGGGTTTGGACGAGCAGTACTTC	CASSLEGGGLDEQYF
TRBJ1-2	TRBV5-1	TRBD1	few	TGCGCCAGCAGCCTGACAGGGGCTAACTATGGCTACACCTTC	CASSLTGANYGYTF
TRBJ1-4	TRBV5-4	.	few	TGTGCCAGCAGCTTACCGTCACAGGTCGACTCTGCAACTAATGAAAAACTGTTTTTT	CASSLPSQVDSATNEKLFF
TRBJ2-1	TRBV11-1	.	.	TGTGCCAGCAGAGTCACCGGGCCCTACAATGAGCAGTTCTTC	CASRVTGPYNEQFF
TRBJ1-2	TRBV5-1	.	many	TGCGCCAGCAGCATAGCGCTGGGGCGACCGGGCTACACCTTC	CASSIALGRPGYTF
TRBJ2-7	TRBV5-1	.	many	TGCGCCAGCAGCCGTAAACAGGGAATCTCCTACGAGCAGTACTTC	CASSRKQGISYEQYF
TRBJ1-1	TRBV28	TRBD1	many	TGTGCCAGCAGCCCCGCGACAGGGGCAAGGAACACTGAAGCTTTCTTT	CASSPATGARNTEAFF
TRBJ2-3	TRBV2	.	many	TGTGCCAGCAGGGAATATAGCGGCCTCACAGATACGCAGTATTTT	CASREYSGLTDTQYF
TRBJ1-4	TRBV27	.	few	TGTGCCAGCAGTTTCCAGGGTGAGGAAAAACTGTTTTTT	CASSFQGEEKLFF
TRBJ1-6	TRBV7-9	.	many	TGTGCCAGCAGCTCAGGAGAAGGGGGAAGATCACCCCTCCACTTT	CASSSGEGGRSPLHF
TRBJ2-7	TRBV27	TRBD1	.	TGTGCCAGCAGTTTATCGGCGGGGACAGGGGAATACGAGCAGTACTTC	CASSLSAGTGEYEQYF
TRBJ2-1	TRBV6-1	TRBD1	many	TGTGCCAGCAGGGCAGAACCGGGACAGGGTTTGGGTAATGAGCAGTTCTTC	CASRAEPGQGLGNEQFF
TRBJ2-1	TRBV20-1	TRBD2	.	TGCTGCGCTTTGCCGGGACTAGCGGGGGGACCCGTCCCGGAGCAGTTCTTC	CCALPGLAGGPVPEQFF
TRBJ1-3	TRBV5-6	.	many	TGTGCCAGCAGCTTGACGGGTAGCTCTGGAAACACCATATATTTT	CASSLTGSSGNTIYF
TRBJ2-7	TRBV11-2	.	.	TGTGCCAGCAGCTTAACCCGGCTGAGATACGACGAGCAGTACTTC	CASSLTRLRYDEQYF
TRBJ2-6	TRBV5-1	TRBD1	many	TGCGCCAGCAGCCGACCCCCGGGACAGGGGGCCAACGTCCTGACTTTC	CASSRPPGQGANVLTF
TRBJ1-1	TRBV5-1	.	.	TGCGCCAGCAGGGGGGGGATGGAGACTGAAGCTTTCTTT	CASRGGMETEAFF
TRBJ2-1	TRBV10-3	.	many	TGTGCCATCAGTGAGGATATCAATGAGCAGTTCTTC	CAISEDINEQFF
TRBJ1-1	TRBV20-1	.	few	TGCAGTGCTAGAAAAAGAGGAGGGTGGACTGAAGCTTTCTTT	CSARKRGGWTEAFF
TRBJ1-6	TRBV3-1	.	.	TGTGCCAGCAGCCAAGAGGGTAATTCACCCCTCCACTTT	CASSQEGNSPLHF
TRBJ2-1	TRBV5-1	TRBD1	many	TGCGCCAGCAGTCAGGGGGAAGGGAGATACAATGAGCAGTTCTTC	CASSQGEGRYNEQFF
TRBJ2-2	TRBV9	.	few	TGTGCCAGCAGCGTAGGCGCGAGGGAGCTGTTTTTT	CASSVGARELFF
TRBJ2-1	TRBV7-9	.	.	TGTGCCAGCACGGCGGGGCGCAATGAGCAGTTCTTC	CASTAGRNEQFF
TRBJ1-1	TRBV20-1	.	many	TGCAGTGCTAGACCCGGGGGGGGGAACACTGAAGCTTTCTTT	CSARPGGGNTEAFF
TRBJ2-6	TRBV5-1	.	few	TGCGCCAGCAGGGGGGGCCCTGGGGCCAACGTCCTGACTTTC	CASRGGPGANVLTF
TRBJ2-7	TRBV29-1	.	many	TGCAGCGCAGGGGGGTTCTACGAGCAGTACTTC	CSAGGFYEQYF